This T cell receptor beta chain comes out of a study of CD8 T cells in ankylosing spondylitis. Findings and limits, study-wide: CD8+ disease-linked clones were present at relatively low frequencies in blood. Some of these motif variants have turned up before, in reports on reactive arthritis synovial fluid and blood. Roughly 8 highly homologous variants made up a TCR beta motif, and this motif appeared characteristic of ankylosing spondylitis blood.

The CDR3 sequence is 14 residues long. The V end lost 4 bases, the J end lost 3 bases, and 13 bases lay between the germline ends. Germline V lookup: CDR1 SGHRS, CDR2 YFSETQ. Library preparation for TCR beta used quantitative 5'-RACE with molecular barcodes. Each CDR3 protein is one row after TCRdb ran MiXCR on the 5' RACE reads. The table includes 85,000 to 100,000 distinct CDR3 sequences, just under 9% detected once. Many counts were recorded for this clonotype. Its target is not known. This chain joins TRBV5-1 and TRBJ1-1, with D perhaps TRBD1 (6 bases). Source material: blood, either unsorted or a sorted T cell fraction (not recorded which). This sequence originates from a male donor with ankylosing spondylitis or in good health (not recorded which). The CDR3 loop is CASSVTGIDTEAFF. CDR3 sequence (DNA): TGCGCCAGCAGCGTTACAGGGATCGACACTGAAGCTTTCTTT.